This TCR beta chain was retrieved from a study of technical replicates of blood from several donors. In germline, CDR1 is LNHDA, CDR2 SQIVND (reference sequence). CDR3 length equals 16 residues. V lost 5 bases and J 1 base, leaving 18 bases between the germline ends. The method was immunoSEQ multiplex PCR; TCRdb's version includes in-frame clones alone and lacks a portion of them. The sample carries about 83,000 clones, roughly 92% recorded once. This TCR was sampled from a human donor in good health. Sequenced material: T cells isolated from PBMCs. V and J are TRBV19 and TRBJ2-7, with D possibly being TRBD2 (5 bases). CDR3 amino acids: CASSPHPNSGSYEQYF. The CDR3 coding sequence is TGTGCCAGTAGTCCCCACCCCAACAGCGGATCCTACGAGCAGTACTTC.